This T cell receptor (beta chain) is drawn from a study of blood T cell repertoires in COVID-19. About the study: There were acute and convalescent COVID-19 samples, and they came from the United States, Italy and Spain. T cells, B-cell-depleted T cells, or PBMCs provided the cDNA or gDNA that served as material.

Germline V lookup: CDR1 MDHEN, CDR2 SYDVKM. With 2 bases removed from V and 0 bases from J, the gap between germline ends came to 5 bases. CDR3 size: 14 residues. Under the authors' procedure: The assay estimated nucleated cells by amplifying reference gene primers. TCRdb's table, derived via immunoSEQ multiplex PCR, lists solely in-frame clones and lacks some. The D gene and trimming were derived from the DNA, and the V and J assignments and clone size from that table. The repertoire holds some 150,000 clones, with about 80% as singletons. Sequencing was done on a sample of peripheral blood. The receptor was derived from a human donor in a cohort sampled during active COVID-19. The chain joins TRBV28 to TRBJ1-3, with D hard to call. The CDR3 nucleotides read TGTGCCAGCAGTTTACCCAGCTCTGGAAACACCATATATTTT. This encodes CASSLPSSGNTIYF.